This TCR beta chain was retrieved from a study of chemoradiotherapy in HPV16-positive cancers. The CDR3 totals 13 residues. The V and J ends lost 10 bases and 5 bases respectively, with 14 bases between them. The germline gives CDR1 MNHNS, CDR2 SASEGT. TCRdb's table, derived via immunoSEQ multiplex PCR, lists solely in-frame clones and lacks some. This table holds about 7,000 clones, around 79% found once. The rearrangement joins TRBV6-1 to TRBJ1-4; D remains ambiguous. Sample collection occurred from a patient who underwent chemoradiotherapy. This TCR came from a human donor with HPV-associated anogenital cancer. This chain's CDR3 is CATAAGRNEKLFF. The CDR3 coding sequence is TGTGCCACAGCGGCGGGAAGGAATGAAAAACTGTTTTTT.